Following are 27 T cell receptor beta chains from one sample sequenced in a study of T cell changes during pregnancy in multiple sclerosis. TCRdb's table, derived via immunoSEQ multiplex PCR, lists solely in-frame clones and lacks some. The sample lists around 77,000 clones, around nine tenths occurring once. Here the sequenced sample was peripheral blood, taken in the third trimester of pregnancy. The receptor set was obtained from a female donor with multiple sclerosis, enrolled in a pregnancy study.

The CDR3: CASSQGFPRHEQFF. The CDR3 DNA follows: TGTGCCAGCAGCCAAGGGTTCCCGCGGCATGAGCAGTTCTTC. The V and J genes are TRBV14 and TRBJ2-1, with no clear D. V shed 1 base and J shed 8 bases, with 12 bases lying between them. The germline CDR1 and CDR2 sequences are SGHDN and FVKESK. CDR3 length: 14 amino acids.

The rearrangement uses TRBV6-6 and TRBJ2-3; D is perhaps TRBD2 (6 bases). The CDR3 runs 15 residues. In germline, CDR1 is MNHNY, CDR2 SVGAGI (reference sequence). V gave up 7 bases and J gave up 0 bases, with 14 bases separating them. The CDR3 loop reads CASNRLAQSTDTQYF. Here the CDR3 DNA reads TGTGCCAGCAATAGGCTAGCGCAAAGCACAGATACGCAGTATTTT.

The chain links TRBV7-9 to TRBJ2-3; D gene unclear. V was shortened by 4 bases and J by 6 bases, with 8 bases between the two germline ends. CDR1 is SEHNR, CDR2 FQNEAQ, per germline (reference sequence). The CDR3 consists of 12 residues. The CDR3 protein is CASSSQADTQYF. CDR3 nucleotides: TGTGCCAGCAGCTCGCAGGCGGATACGCAGTATTTT.

This chain uses TRBV7-9 with TRBJ1-2; tentatively, D is TRBD1 (6 bases). V shed 4 bases and J shed 3 bases, with 9 bases lying between them. This CDR3 region has 13 residues. Germline V gene lookup returns CDR1 SEHNR and CDR2 FQNEAQ (reference sequence). CDR3 sequence (DNA): TGTGCCAGCAGCTCGAGGACAGACTATGGCTACACCTTC. Encoded protein: CASSSRTDYGYTF.

This clone was found once. The V call is TRBV4-2, the J call TRBJ2-1; 8 nucleotides agree with TRBD2. Germline assignment: CDR1 LGHNA and CDR2 YNFKEQ. With V trimmed by 1 base and J by 8 bases, 7 bases remained unmatched. There are 15 residues in the CDR3. The CDR3 DNA reads TGTGCCAGCAGCCAAGGGCGGGAGGCATCGGATGAGCAGTTCTTC. It translates to CASSQGREASDEQFF.

V gene TRBV11-2 combines with J gene TRBJ2-2; a weak D match, TRBD2 (6 bases). There are 16 residues in the CDR3. With 1 base removed from V and 5 bases from J, the gap between germline ends came to 14 bases. Germline V gene data show CDR1 as SGHAT and CDR2 as FQNNGV. The CDR3 nucleotides read TGTGCCAGCAGCTTAGTGAGGGGAGGCGGGACCGGGGAGCTGTTTTTT. This sequence encodes CASSLVRGGGTGELFF.

The chain links TRBV2 to TRBJ2-1, with D unclear. CDR3 length equals 12 residues. In germline, CDR1 is SNHLY, CDR2 FYNNEI. Trimming stripped 6 bases from V and 8 bases from J, with 11 bases between. The CDR3 DNA reads TGTGCCAGCAGGGAGTCTTTGTATGAGCAGTTCTTC. Its protein product is CASRESLYEQFF.

This clone was seen only a few times. This rearrangement joins TRBV2 to TRBJ1-1, with a tentative D call TRBD1 (6 bases). Germline V lookup: CDR1 SNHLY, CDR2 FYNNEI. The CDR3 sequence is 13 residues long. Between the trimmed V and J ends, which lost 11 bases and 3 bases, there was a span of 16 bases. The CDR3 is CACQGLRDTEAFF. The CDR3, as DNA: TGTGCCTGTCAGGGGTTGAGGGACACTGAAGCTTTCTTT.

In DNA, the CDR3 is TGCGCCAGCAGCTTGGCCGACAGGGAGCGCGACGAGCAGTACTTC. Translating gives CASSLADRERDEQYF. The V and J genes are TRBV5-1 and TRBJ2-7, with TRBD1 matching over 7 bases. V was pared by 0 bases and J by 5 bases, with 8 bases of the junction left unmatched. This CDR3 is built from 15 residues. Germline V gives CDR1 SGHRS, CDR2 YFSETQ.

This chain connects TRBV27 to TRBJ2-1; 13 bases line up with TRBD2. The CDR3 totals 16 residues. Trimming cost V 3 bases and J 7 bases; bases outside gene matches: 6. Germline-derived CDR1 and CDR2 are MNHEY and SMNVEV (reference sequence). CDR3 sequence: CASSLRTSGRANEQFF. The CDR3 DNA is TGTGCCAGCAGTTTGCGGACTAGCGGGAGAGCTAATGAGCAGTTCTTC.

This sequence joins TRBV5-1 and TRBJ2-7, with 10 bases fitting TRBD1. V shed 2 bases and J 5 bases; nucleotides not matched to a gene: 7. This CDR3 spans 15 amino acids. Germline-derived CDR1 and CDR2 are SGHRS and YFSETQ. The CDR3 is CASSFGDRGKHEQYF. In nucleotides, the CDR3 is TGCGCCAGCAGCTTCGGGGACAGGGGAAAGCACGAGCAGTACTTC.

Here the CDR3 reads CASSQGPGATEAFF. The CDR3 DNA reads TGCGCCAGCAGCCAAGGTCCAGGGGCCACTGAAGCTTTCTTT. The V call is TRBV4-3, the J call TRBJ1-1; D perhaps matches TRBD1 (6 bases). The CDR3 covers 14 residues. Trimming stripped 1 base from V and 4 bases from J, with 10 bases between. From germline, CDR1 is LGHNA and CDR2 YSLEER.

The rearrangement uses TRBV7-2 and TRBJ2-2; no definite D call. This CDR3 contains 14 residues. V was trimmed by 3 bases and J by 0 bases, leaving 5 bases between them. CDR1 is SGHTA and CDR2 is FQGNSA in the germline V gene. CDR3 amino acids: CASSFATNTGELFF. CDR3 nucleotide sequence: TGTGCCAGCAGCTTCGCGACGAACACCGGGGAGCTGTTTTTT.

The chain links TRBV6-1 to TRBJ1-2; 10 bases line up with TRBD1. CDR1 and CDR2 (germline): MNHNS, SASEGT. This CDR3 is built from 16 residues. V lost 2 bases, J lost 4 bases, and 7 bases stayed unmatched. The CDR3 region has the DNA TGTGCCAGCAGTGAATATGGACAGGGGGGCCTCTATGGCTACACCTTC. Its protein is CASSEYGQGGLYGYTF.

This clone was observed a single time. V is TRBV19 and J is TRBJ2-1; D is possibly TRBD2 (6 bases). V was cut by 6 bases and J by 6 bases, with 15 bases left in between. CDR1 LNHDA and CDR2 SQIVND come from the germline V gene (reference sequence). This CDR3 contains 14 residues. CDR3 residues: CASSPSRRVNEQFF. In nucleotides, the CDR3 is TGTGCCAGTAGCCCCAGCCGGAGGGTCAATGAGCAGTTCTTC.

The rearrangement links TRBV25-1 to TRBJ1-1; no definite D call. CDR1 and CDR2 from the germline V gene are MGHDK and SYGVNS. The CDR3 loop spans 15 amino acids. The V and J ends lost 2 bases and 4 bases respectively, with 14 bases between them. The CDR3 coding sequence is TGTGCCAGCAGTGAACCGGGTGGTGCGGGCACTGAAGCTTTCTTT. Translation: CASSEPGGAGTEAFF.

This chain uses TRBV10-3 with TRBJ1-1, with 7 bases aligning to TRBD1. The trim removed 6 bases at V and 0 bases at J, leaving 1 base unmatched. Germline V lookup: CDR1 ENHRY, CDR2 SYGVKD. This CDR3 region has 13 residues. The CDR3: CAIRGQLNTEAFF. DNA of the CDR3: TGTGCCATCAGGGGACAGCTGAACACTGAAGCTTTCTTT.

This clone came up once. The V call is TRBV5-4, the J call TRBJ2-1; D gene ambiguous. Between the trimmed V and J ends, which lost 4 bases and 1 base, there was a span of 12 bases. This CDR3 is built from 15 residues. Germline CDR1 reads SGHNT; CDR2 reads YYREEE (reference sequence). The CDR3 DNA sequence: TGTGCCAGCAGCGAGAAACAGAAGTCCTACAATGAGCAGTTCTTC. It translates to CASSEKQKSYNEQFF.

The chain is built from TRBV28 and TRBJ2-1, with 8 bases matching TRBD2. Germline CDR1 MDHEN, CDR2 SYDVKM. V lost 4 bases and J lost 4; bases outside the gene matches: 9. This CDR3 comprises 16 residues. The CDR3 region is CASSSGAGGLYNEQFF. The CDR3 DNA reads as TGTGCCAGCAGTTCCGGCGCGGGGGGACTTTACAATGAGCAGTTCTTC.

This sequence joins TRBV9 and TRBJ1-3; D is uncertain. V dropped 1 base and J dropped 0 bases, with 8 bases sitting between them. Germline values: CDR1 SGDLS, CDR2 YYNGEE. This CDR3 is built from 15 residues. CDR3 nucleotides: TGTGCCAGCAGCGTAAACACAGTCTCTGGAAACACCATATATTTT. It is translated as CASSVNTVSGNTIYF.

CDR3 DNA: TGTGCCACCAGCAGACGGGACAGGGCGGGATACGAGCAGTACTTC. Encoded protein: CATSRRDRAGYEQYF. This sequence joins TRBV15 and TRBJ2-7; 9 bases are a match to TRBD1. CDR1 is LNHNV, CDR2 YYDKDF, per germline (reference sequence). Trimming at V came to 2 bases and at J to 4 bases, leaving 6 bases not matched to a gene. The CDR3 spans 15 residues.

The chain couples TRBV27 to TRBJ2-2, with D perhaps TRBD1 (6 bases). V lost 6 bases and J lost 4, with 12 bases in between. From germline, CDR1 is MNHEY and CDR2 SMNVEV (reference sequence). The CDR3 is 14 residues long. CDR3 nucleotide sequence: TGTGCCAGCAGAGCCTCCAGGGGCACCGGGGAGCTGTTTTTT. This gives the protein CASRASRGTGELFF.

This sequence joins TRBV7-2 and TRBJ2-2, with TRBD1 matching 9 bases. J was trimmed by 4 bases and V by 3 bases; bases with no gene match: 6. The CDR3 extends over 16 amino acids. Germline V gene lookup returns CDR1 SGHTA and CDR2 FQGNSA. The CDR3 here is CASSLMGQGSTGELFF. The CDR3 DNA sequence: TGTGCCAGCAGCTTGATGGGACAGGGTTCCACCGGGGAGCTGTTTTTT.

This clone was seen once. The chain couples TRBV5-1 to TRBJ2-2, with D perhaps matching TRBD2 (6 bases). Trimming removed 0 bases from V and 0 bases from J, with 9 bases in between. The CDR3 extends over 16 amino acids. Germline V gene data show CDR1 as SGHRS and CDR2 as YFSETQ. The CDR3 coding sequence is TGCGCCAGCAGCTTGGGACTAGAATCGAACACCGGGGAGCTGTTTTTT. Protein sequence: CASSLGLESNTGELFF.

This clone has just one count. The chain joins TRBV7-9 to TRBJ1-2; D may be TRBD1 (5 bases). CDR3 length: 16 amino acids. With 2 bases removed from V and 4 bases from J, the gap between germline ends came to 17 bases. Germline loops: CDR1 SEHNR, CDR2 FQNEAQ (reference sequence). The CDR3: CASSLFETVASYGYTF. CDR3 in DNA: TGTGCCAGCAGCTTATTTGAGACAGTCGCGAGCTATGGCTACACCTTC. The full variable domain, completed using reference TRBV7-9 and TRBJ1-2, is DTGVSQNPRHKITKRGQNVTFRCDPISEHNRLYWYRQTLGQGPEFLTYFQNEAQLEKSRLLSDRFSAERPKGSFSTLEIQRTEQGDSAMYLCASSLFETVASYGYTFGSGTRLTVV.

This chain joins TRBV27 and TRBJ2-5; D is perhaps TRBD1 (6 bases). V was cut by 3 bases and J by 4 bases, with 9 bases left in between. The germline V gene encodes CDR1 MNHEY and CDR2 SMNVEV (reference sequence). The CDR3 length is 13 residues. As DNA, the CDR3 is TGTGCCAGCAGTTTTGCCAGGGGAGAGACCCAGTACTTC. Translation: CASSFARGETQYF.

The chain carries TRBV4-1 and TRBJ2-7, with TRBD1 matching over 12 bases. The CDR3 totals 17 residues. J lost 4 bases, V lost 1 base, and 8 bases had no gene match. Germline assignment: CDR1 MGHRA and CDR2 YSYEKL. CDR3 nucleotides: TGCGCCAGCAGCCAAGGCACCGGGACAGGGGGCTGTTACGAGCAGTACTTC. This codes for CASSQGTGTGGCYEQYF.